Listed below are T cell receptor beta chains from one sample, sequenced in a study of blood T cells in healthy people across ages. A single record per CDR3 protein comes from TCRdb applying MiXCR to the 5' RACE reads. The sample consists of under 800,000 distinct CDR3 sequences, approximately 39% of them appearing once. Sequencing used blood. These receptors originate from a woman aged 55-75 years in good health. Each CDR3 is given with its conserved first and last residue. D genes are given only for firm matches. Only part of the rows carry a size: once, few, many, or a class if the clone is expanded.

>15|TRBJ2-3|TRBV3-1|NA|NA
CASSQDPSGLYTQYF
>14|TRBJ2-1|TRBV3-1|NA|NA
CASGQDREVHEQFF
>14|TRBJ2-7|TRBV5-1|NA|NA
CATRAQGPYNEQYF
>10|TRBJ1-2|TRBV20-1|few|NA
CSARAYGYTF
>14|TRBJ1-4|TRBV7-2|few|NA
CASSPGQADEKLFF
>15|TRBJ1-1|TRBV6-5|NA|NA
CASSYQFQGNTEAFF
>15|TRBJ2-1|TRBV28|NA|NA
CASTLPGSLNNEQFF
>12|TRBJ2-7|TRBV29-1|NA|NA
CSAVKGVYEQYF
>15|TRBJ2-3|TRBV20-1|NA|TRBD2
CSADTSGSGTDTQYF
>19|TRBJ2-1|TRBV4-3|NA|TRBD2
CASSQDLLRGLAGDHEQFF
>14|TRBJ1-4|TRBV7-9|NA|NA
CTSSVTGKSEKLFF
>11|TRBJ2-1|TRBV20-1|few|TRBD2
CSATTSEKQFF
>15|TRBJ2-5|TRBV20-1|few|TRBD2
CSASLPGGRIEEQYF
>14|TRBJ2-3|TRBV5-5|NA|NA
CASSLALVTDTQYF
>13|TRBJ1-2|TRBV28|NA|TRBD1
CAGSGQALYGYTF
>16|TRBJ2-1|TRBV7-2|NA|TRBD2
CAGILVAGGPLGEQFF
>15|TRBJ1-4|TRBV5-1|NA|TRBD1
CASSLMTGGGEKLFF
>15|TRBJ2-3|TRBV6-5|NA|TRBD2
CASSALAGGTDTRYF
>13|TRBJ2-7|TRBV7-3|NA|NA
CASSSKRDTEQYF
>12|TRBJ2-5|TRBV29-1|many|TRBD2
CSVESGGETQYF
>14|TRBJ2-7|TRBV12-3/TRBV12-4|NA|NA
CASSLGVGSHEQYF
>14|TRBJ2-5|TRBV6-2/TRBV6-3|few|NA
CASKTGRNQETQYF
>20|TRBJ1-2|TRBV10-3|NA|TRBD1
CAISETEGHRGGSFVLGYTF
>15|TRBJ1-6|TRBV20-1|once|NA
CSARGEGPYNSPLHF
>15|TRBJ2-5|TRBV28|NA|NA
CASSSAGQGQETQYF
>14|TRBJ2-1|TRBV4-3|few|NA
CASSQEWPYNEQFF
>17|TRBJ2-5|TRBV7-8|many|TRBD2
CASSLGLAGGPRETQYF
>16|TRBJ2-1|TRBV11-2|NA|TRBD2
CASSLAGVAGDNEQFF
>17|TRBJ1-1|TRBV7-3|NA|NA
CASSLAPPGSRNTEAFF
>15|TRBJ2-5|TRBV15|NA|TRBD1
CVTNRLGQGAGEQYF
>15|TRBJ2-7|TRBV4-3|many|NA
CASSQGEGGYYEQYF
>14|TRBJ2-3|TRBV20-1|NA|NA
CSAKASDSTDTQYF
>16|TRBJ2-2|TRBV9|NA|TRBD1
CASSARQGSSTGELFF
>13|TRBJ1-5|TRBV7-9|many|NA
CASSGDLWEPQHF
>21|TRBJ2-1|TRBV28|NA|NA
CASSLYPSFGISSSSYNEQFF
>15|TRBJ1-5|TRBV9|NA|NA
CASSVSGYDNQPQHF
>16|TRBJ2-2|TRBV6-5|few|TRBD2
CASTQPGLAGAGELFF